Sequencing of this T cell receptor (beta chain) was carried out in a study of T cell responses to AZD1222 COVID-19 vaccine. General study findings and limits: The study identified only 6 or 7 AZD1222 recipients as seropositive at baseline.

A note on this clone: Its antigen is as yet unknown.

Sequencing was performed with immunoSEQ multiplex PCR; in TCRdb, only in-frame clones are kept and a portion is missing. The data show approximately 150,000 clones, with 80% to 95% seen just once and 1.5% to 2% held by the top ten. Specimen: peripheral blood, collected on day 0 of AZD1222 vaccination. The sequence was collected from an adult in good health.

The CDR3 reads CASSQEPSRRTDTQYF. CDR3 DNA: TGTGCCAGCAGCCAAGAGCCCAGCCGCCGCACAGATACGCAGTATTTT. The chain carries TRBV3-1 (or the pseudogene TRBV3-2) and TRBJ2-3, with D hard to call. The germline V gene encodes CDR1 LGHDT and CDR2 YNNKEL (reference sequence). Trimming pared 0 bases from V and 1 base from J, leaving 11 bases between. This CDR3 comprises 16 residues.